The rows below give T cell receptor beta chains drawn from one sample of a study of T cell repertoires in cytomegalovirus infection. TCRdb independently ran MiXCR on the reads; one entry per CDR3 protein. The profile shows approximately 250,000 distinct CDR3 sequences, approximately 9% of them singletons. The sample was PBMCs. The receptors stem from a human donor in good health (CMV status not recorded). Some clones in this sample may be carry-over from other donors' samples. Each CDR3 is given with its conserved first and last residue. D genes are given only for firm matches. A clone size is listed for some rows: how often the clone was seen (once, few, many), or a class if it is expanded.

j_gene	abundance	v_gene	len	d_gene	CDR3aa	CDR3nt
TRBJ2-7	few	TRBV4-3	15	TRBD2	CASSPEREGSYEQYF	TGCGCCAGCAGCCCGGAGAGGGAGGGATCCTACGAGCAGTACTTC
TRBJ1-5	.	TRBV6-2/TRBV6-3	14	.	CASSYGGVGQPQHF	TGTGCCAGCAGCTATGGTGGGGTAGGTCAGCCCCAGCATTTT
TRBJ2-7	.	TRBV19	14	.	CASSKGQFSYEQYF	TGTGCCAGTAGTAAAGGGCAGTTTTCCTACGAGCAGTACTTC
TRBJ1-2	many	TRBV7-2	16	.	CASSLVGQGSRYGYTF	TGTGCCAGCAGCTTAGTGGGGCAGGGGTCTCGCTATGGCTACACCTTC
TRBJ2-7	few	TRBV19	13	TRBD1	CASSIGQGYEQYF	TGTGCCAGTAGTATTGGACAGGGCTACGAGCAGTACTTC
TRBJ1-1	many	TRBV11-2	16	.	CASSLAVGGVDTEAFF	TGTGCCAGCAGCTTAGCGGTCGGGGGGGTGGACACTGAAGCTTTCTTT
TRBJ2-5	few	TRBV7-2	16	.	CASSLDNRPGLETQYF	TGTGCCAGCAGCTTAGATAATAGACCCGGGCTCGAGACCCAGTACTTC
TRBJ2-7	many	TRBV7-8	14	.	CASSPLVALYEQYF	TGTGCCAGCAGCCCCCTAGTAGCTCTATACGAGCAGTACTTC
TRBJ1-1	many	TRBV6-2/TRBV6-3	14	.	CASRTTWANTEAFF	TGTGCCAGCAGAACAACATGGGCGAACACTGAAGCTTTCTTT
TRBJ1-5	many	TRBV28	15	TRBD1	CATTRGSYSNQPQHF	TGTGCCACCACCAGGGGGAGCTATAGCAATCAGCCCCAGCATTTT
TRBJ1-3	many	TRBV18	17	TRBD1	CASSPVATGDSGNTIYF	TGTGCCAGCTCACCAGTTGCGACAGGGGACTCTGGAAACACCATATATTTT
TRBJ1-5	many	TRBV7-8	17	TRBD1	CASSLRDRGYSNQPQHF	TGTGCCAGCAGCTTACGAGACAGGGGATATAGCAATCAGCCCCAGCATTTT
TRBJ2-1	many	TRBV6-1	15	TRBD2	CASSLKRGSYNEQFF	TGTGCCAGCAGCCTCAAGCGGGGGTCCTACAATGAGCAGTTCTTC
TRBJ2-6	many	TRBV7-9	16	.	CASSRSGAPGANVLTF	TGTGCCAGCAGCCGGTCGGGGGCGCCTGGGGCCAACGTCCTGACTTTC
TRBJ2-7	many	TRBV7-9	20	TRBD1	CASSFRSGTGGKKSLYEQYF	TGTGCCAGCAGCTTTCGCTCCGGGACAGGGGGCAAGAAATCGCTCTACGAGCAGTACTTC
TRBJ2-5	many	TRBV7-2	14	TRBD2	CASTPGGGQETQYF	TGTGCCAGCACTCCGGGAGGGGGGCAAGAGACCCAGTACTTC
TRBJ2-7	many	TRBV6-2/TRBV6-3	13	TRBD2	CASSYILAGEQYF	TGTGCCAGCAGTTACATACTAGCGGGGGAGCAGTACTTC
TRBJ1-1	many	TRBV6-2/TRBV6-3	18	.	CASSPPRPGVGTSTEAFF	TGTGCCAGCAGCCCCCCGCGCCCGGGTGTCGGAACTTCCACTGAAGCTTTCTTT
TRBJ2-3	many	TRBV19	17	.	CASSLSGFIAEDNTQYF	TGTGCCAGTAGCCTGAGTGGCTTCATAGCGGAGGACAATACGCAGTATTTT
TRBJ1-1	.	TRBV7-3	14	.	CASSVTGLTTEAFF	TGTGCCAGCAGCGTAACAGGGTTGACCACTGAAGCTTTCTTT
TRBJ2-5	many	TRBV7-2	13	.	CASTSRGAETQYF	TGTGCCAGCACCTCCCGGGGTGCGGAGACCCAGTACTTC
TRBJ1-1	many	TRBV12-3/TRBV12-4	15	.	CASSLAWRADTEAFF	TGTGCCAGCAGTTTAGCCTGGAGGGCCGACACTGAAGCTTTCTTT
TRBJ2-4	.	TRBV20-1	14	TRBD1	CSASISTGENIQYF	TGCAGTGCTAGTATAAGCACAGGGGAAAACATTCAGTACTTC
TRBJ1-3	.	TRBV12-3/TRBV12-4	16	.	CASSLASGPSGNTIYF	TGTGCCAGCAGTTTAGCGTCAGGGCCCTCTGGAAACACCATATATTTT
TRBJ1-1	.	TRBV28	14	TRBD1	CASSRDRVLVEAFF	TGTGCCAGCAGCCGGGACAGGGTTTTGGTTGAAGCTTTCTTT
TRBJ2-5	many	TRBV6-2/TRBV6-3	11	TRBD2	CASTLGLAEYF	TGTGCCAGCACCCTGGGACTAGCGGAGTACTTC
TRBJ1-1	many	TRBV7-8	14	.	CASSLGRVDTEAFF	TGTGCCAGCAGCTTAGGCCGGGTGGACACTGAAGCTTTCTTT
TRBJ2-1	many	TRBV6-5	15	TRBD2	CASRLAGGTYNEQFF	TGTGCCAGCAGACTAGCGGGGGGGACCTACAATGAGCAGTTCTTC
TRBJ1-1	many	TRBV10-2	14	.	CASSESVGFTEAFF	TGCGCCAGCAGTGAGTCCGTGGGTTTCACTGAAGCTTTCTTT
TRBJ2-7	.	TRBV2	15	TRBD2	CASRDPGLAAYEQYF	TGTGCCAGCAGGGACCCGGGACTAGCTGCCTACGAGCAGTACTTC
TRBJ1-2	many	TRBV7-2	14	.	CASSFGLANYGYTF	TGTGCCAGCAGCTTTGGTCTAGCTAACTATGGCTACACCTTC